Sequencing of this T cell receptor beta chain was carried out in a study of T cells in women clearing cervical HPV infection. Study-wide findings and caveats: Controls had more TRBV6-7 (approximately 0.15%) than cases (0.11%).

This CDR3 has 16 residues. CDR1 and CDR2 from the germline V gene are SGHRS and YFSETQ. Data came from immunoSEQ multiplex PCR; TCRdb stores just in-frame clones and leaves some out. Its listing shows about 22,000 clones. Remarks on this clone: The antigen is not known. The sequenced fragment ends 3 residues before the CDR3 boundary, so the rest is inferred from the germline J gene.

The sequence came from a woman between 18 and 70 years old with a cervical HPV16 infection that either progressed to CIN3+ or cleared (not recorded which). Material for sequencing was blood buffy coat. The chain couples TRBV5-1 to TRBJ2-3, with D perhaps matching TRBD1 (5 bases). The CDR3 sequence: CASSLALRTKEETQYF. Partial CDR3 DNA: TGCGCCAGCAGCTTGGCACTGAGGACAAAAGAAGAGACG.